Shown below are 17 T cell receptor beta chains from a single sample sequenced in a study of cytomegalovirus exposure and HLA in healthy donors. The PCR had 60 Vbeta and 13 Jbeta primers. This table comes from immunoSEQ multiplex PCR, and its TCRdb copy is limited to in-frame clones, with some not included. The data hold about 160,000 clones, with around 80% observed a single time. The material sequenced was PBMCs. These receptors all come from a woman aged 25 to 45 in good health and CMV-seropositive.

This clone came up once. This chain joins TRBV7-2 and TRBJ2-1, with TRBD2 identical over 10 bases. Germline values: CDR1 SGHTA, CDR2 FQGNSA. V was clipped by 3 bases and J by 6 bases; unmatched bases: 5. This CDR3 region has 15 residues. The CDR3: CASSFLAGVTNEQFF. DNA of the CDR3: TGTGCCAGCAGCTTCCTAGCGGGGGTTACCAATGAGCAGTTCTTC.

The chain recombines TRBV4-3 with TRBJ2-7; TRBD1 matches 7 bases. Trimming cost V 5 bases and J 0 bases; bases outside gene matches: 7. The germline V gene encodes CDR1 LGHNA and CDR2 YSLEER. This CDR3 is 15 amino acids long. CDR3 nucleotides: TGCGCCAGCAGCAGCCTGGGGACAGCCTCCTACGAGCAGTACTTC. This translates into CASSSLGTASYEQYF.

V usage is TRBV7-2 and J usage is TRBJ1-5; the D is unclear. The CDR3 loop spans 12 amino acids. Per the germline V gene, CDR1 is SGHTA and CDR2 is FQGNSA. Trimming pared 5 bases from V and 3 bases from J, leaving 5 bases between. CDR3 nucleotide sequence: TGTGCCAGCAGCCCCAACAATCAGCCCCAGCATTTT. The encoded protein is CASSPNNQPQHF.

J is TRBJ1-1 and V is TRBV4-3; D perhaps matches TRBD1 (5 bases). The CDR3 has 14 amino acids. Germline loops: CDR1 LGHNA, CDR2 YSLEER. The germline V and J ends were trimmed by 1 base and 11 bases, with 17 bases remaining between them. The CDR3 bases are TGCGCCAGCAGCCAAGGGTGGGCGGGGGGGGAGGCTTTCTTT. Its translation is CASSQGWAGGEAFF.

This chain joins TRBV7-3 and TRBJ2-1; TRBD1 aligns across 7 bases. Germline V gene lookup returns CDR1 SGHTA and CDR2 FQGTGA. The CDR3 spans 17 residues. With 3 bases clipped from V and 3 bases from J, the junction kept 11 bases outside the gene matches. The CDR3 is CASSLIPTGSYYNEQFF. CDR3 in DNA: TGTGCCAGCAGCTTGATCCCGACAGGGTCCTACTACAATGAGCAGTTCTTC.

Here the CDR3 DNA reads TGTGCCAGCAGTTTCTTCAGGGGCCAAATCTACACCTTC. Protein sequence: CASSFFRGQIYTF. The chain couples TRBV28 to TRBJ1-2, with D possibly being TRBD1 (6 bases). Trimming stripped 3 bases from V and 10 bases from J, with 15 bases between. From germline, CDR1 is MDHEN and CDR2 SYDVKM. The CDR3 spans 13 residues.

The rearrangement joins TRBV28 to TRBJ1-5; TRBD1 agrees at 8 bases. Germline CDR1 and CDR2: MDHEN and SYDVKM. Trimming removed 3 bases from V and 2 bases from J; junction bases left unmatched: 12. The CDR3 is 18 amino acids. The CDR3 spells CASSFWQGAFEGNQPQHF. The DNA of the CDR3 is TGTGCCAGCAGTTTTTGGCAGGGGGCTTTCGAGGGCAATCAGCCCCAGCATTTT.

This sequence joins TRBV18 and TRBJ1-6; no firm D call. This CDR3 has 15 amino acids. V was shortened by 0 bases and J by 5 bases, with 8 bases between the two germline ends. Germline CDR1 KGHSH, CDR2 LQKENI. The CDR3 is CASSPPSRNNSPLHF. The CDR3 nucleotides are TGTGCCAGCTCACCACCGTCCAGGAATAATTCACCCCTCCACTTT.

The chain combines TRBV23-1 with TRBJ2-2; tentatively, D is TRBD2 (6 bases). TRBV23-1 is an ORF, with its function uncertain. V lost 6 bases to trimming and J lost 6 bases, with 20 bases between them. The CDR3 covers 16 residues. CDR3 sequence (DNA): TGCGCCAGCAGACCACGCTGGGGAGGCAGAGCCGGGGAGCTGTTTTTT. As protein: CASRPRWGGRAGELFF.

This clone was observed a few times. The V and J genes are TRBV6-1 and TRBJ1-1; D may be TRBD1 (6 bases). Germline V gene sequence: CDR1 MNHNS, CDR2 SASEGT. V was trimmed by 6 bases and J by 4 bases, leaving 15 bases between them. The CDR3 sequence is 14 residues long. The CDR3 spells CASSLQGGFTEAFF. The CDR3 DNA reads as TGTGCCAGCAGCCTACAGGGAGGGTTCACTGAAGCTTTCTTT.

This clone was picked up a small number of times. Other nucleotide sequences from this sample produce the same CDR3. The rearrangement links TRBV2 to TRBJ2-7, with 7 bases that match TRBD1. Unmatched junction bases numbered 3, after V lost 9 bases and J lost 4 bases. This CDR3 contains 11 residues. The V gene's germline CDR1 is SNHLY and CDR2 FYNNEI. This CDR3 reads CASRQGYEQYF. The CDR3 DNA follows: TGTGCCAGTCGACAGGGATACGAGCAGTACTTC. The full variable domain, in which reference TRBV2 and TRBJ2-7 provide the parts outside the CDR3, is EPEVTQTPSHQVTQMGQEVILRCVPISNHLYFYWYRQILGQKVEFLVSFYNNEISEKSEIFDDQFSVERPDGSNFTLKIRSTKLEDSAMYFCASRQGYEQYFGPGTRLTVT.

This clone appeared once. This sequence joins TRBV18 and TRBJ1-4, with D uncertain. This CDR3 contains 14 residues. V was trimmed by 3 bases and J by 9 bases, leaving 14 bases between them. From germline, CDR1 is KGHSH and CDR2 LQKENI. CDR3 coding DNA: TGTGCCAGCTCACCTTTGCGGGAATCGAAAAAACTGTTTTTT. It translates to CASSPLRESKKLFF.

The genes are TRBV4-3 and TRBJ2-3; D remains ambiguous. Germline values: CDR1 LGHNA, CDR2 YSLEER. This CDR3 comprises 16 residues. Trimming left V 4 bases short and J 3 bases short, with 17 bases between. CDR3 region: CASSRLPPDPTDTQYF. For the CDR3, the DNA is TGCGCCAGCAGCCGACTCCCGCCAGATCCGACAGATACGCAGTATTTT.

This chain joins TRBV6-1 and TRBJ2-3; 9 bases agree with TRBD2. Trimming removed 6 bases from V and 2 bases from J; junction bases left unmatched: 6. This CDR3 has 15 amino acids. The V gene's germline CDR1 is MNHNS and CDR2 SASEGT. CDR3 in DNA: TGTGCCAGCAGCACAAGCGGGGGGTACACAGATACGCAGTATTTT. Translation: CASSTSGGYTDTQYF.

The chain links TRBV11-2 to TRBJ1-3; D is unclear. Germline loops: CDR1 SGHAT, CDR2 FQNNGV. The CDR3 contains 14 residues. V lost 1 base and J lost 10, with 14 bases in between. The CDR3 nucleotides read TGTGCCAGCAGCTTAGCTAGTCCGGGAACAACCATATATTTT. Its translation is CASSLASPGTTIYF.

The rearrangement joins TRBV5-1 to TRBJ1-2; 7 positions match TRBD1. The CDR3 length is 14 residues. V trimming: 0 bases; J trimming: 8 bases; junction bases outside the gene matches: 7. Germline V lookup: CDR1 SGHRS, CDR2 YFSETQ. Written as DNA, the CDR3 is TGCGCCAGCAGCTTGGTCGCGGGGACAGTGGGCTACACCTTC. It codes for CASSLVAGTVGYTF.

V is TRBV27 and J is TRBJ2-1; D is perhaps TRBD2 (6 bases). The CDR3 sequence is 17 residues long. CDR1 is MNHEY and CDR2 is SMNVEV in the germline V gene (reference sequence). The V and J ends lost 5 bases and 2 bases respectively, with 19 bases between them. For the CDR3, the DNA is TGTGCCAGCAGTCCCCGGGGGTGGCAGGTCCCCTACAATGAGCAGTTCTTC. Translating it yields CASSPRGWQVPYNEQFF.